The 8 T cell receptor beta chains in this list originate from one sample, sequenced in a study of Ad26.COV2.S vaccination and SARS-CoV-2 variants. The treatment is: some 20 received Ad26.COV2.S at low or high dose, single or two shots; 5 received placebo; per-sample allocation not given. Each sample was drawn 63 days after the first injection (of vaccine or placebo). Assay used: immunoSEQ multiplex PCR; TCRdb lists only in-frame clones, some missing. Of under 400,000 clones in the sample, around 90% are singletons; the top ten hold around 3.6%. The sample was peripheral blood, taken in a trial of Ad26.COV2.S vaccine versus placebo. These receptor sequences come from a person between 18 and 60 years old who received the Ad26.COV2.S COVID-19 vaccine or a placebo.

The count of this clone is one. The chain employs TRBV2 and TRBJ2-3; possibly TRBD2 for D (6 bases). The V gene's germline CDR1 is SNHLY and CDR2 FYNNEI. This CDR3 comprises 10 residues. V was trimmed by 5 bases and J by 11 bases, leaving 8 bases between them. The CDR3 DNA reads TGTGCCAGCAGTCGACTAGAGCAGTATTTT. The encoded protein is CASSRLEQYF.

This clone was counted a single time. In DNA, the CDR3 is TGCGCCAGCAGCTTGAACACCGGGACAGGATCCTACGAGCAGTACTTC. Translating gives CASSLNTGTGSYEQYF. The rearrangement links TRBV5-1 to TRBJ2-7, with 8 bases that match TRBD1. This CDR3 has 16 residues. The germline V gene has CDR1 SGHRS and CDR2 YFSETQ. After removal of 1 base from V and 1 base from J, the junction contained 7 bases not matched to a gene. The whole variable domain, remainder taken from reference TRBV5-1 and TRBJ2-7, is KAGVTQTPRYLIKTRGQQVTLSCSPISGHRSVSWYQQTPGQGLQFLFEYFSETQRNKGNFPGRFSGRQFSNSRSEMNVSTLELGDSALYLCASSLNTGTGSYEQYFGPGTRLTVT.

This clone was recorded once. The same CDR3 also results from other DNA sequences found in this sample. This chain connects TRBV5-1 to TRBJ2-7; D not certain. V gave up 1 base and J gave up 2 bases, with 10 bases separating them. Germline V gene data show CDR1 as SGHRS and CDR2 as YFSETQ. The CDR3 spans 14 residues. The DNA for the CDR3 is TGCGCCAGCAGCTTGTCAGGTGGGGCCTACGAGCAGTACTTC. Protein sequence: CASSLSGGAYEQYF.

The chain links TRBV6-2 or TRBV6-3 to TRBJ2-2; D remains unclear. This CDR3 comprises 14 residues. Germline V gene data show CDR1 as MNHEY and CDR2 as SVGEGT. The ends were cut back, 5 bases at V and 3 bases at J, with 10 bases in the middle. CDR3 amino acids: CASSTLRDTGELFF. For the CDR3, the DNA is TGTGCCAGCAGTACGCTAAGGGACACCGGGGAGCTGTTTTTT.

The chain joins TRBV7-6 to TRBJ1-2; tentative D call: TRBD1 (5 bases). Germline CDR1 and CDR2: SGHVS and FNYEAQ. CDR3 length: 13 residues. V was clipped by 1 base and J by 2 bases, with 5 bases between them. The CDR3 reads CASSLGDNYGYTF. Here the CDR3 DNA reads TGTGCCAGCAGCTTAGGGGACAACTATGGCTACACCTTC.

In its sample, this clone was seen once. The rearrangement links TRBV27 to TRBJ1-1; a weak D match, TRBD1 (6 bases). This CDR3 comprises 13 residues. Per germline, CDR1 MNHEY and CDR2 SMNVEV (reference sequence). V dropped 3 bases and J dropped 5 bases, with 10 bases sitting between them. The CDR3 protein is CASSFRGPTEAFF. CDR3 in DNA: TGTGCCAGCAGTTTCAGGGGCCCTACTGAAGCTTTCTTT.

This clone was counted once. V and J are TRBV6-5 and TRBJ1-5, with 10 bases aligning to TRBD1. The V gene end was trimmed by 2 bases and the J gene end by 5 bases; junction bases not matched to a gene: 3. This CDR3 region has 15 residues. CDR1 and CDR2 (germline): MNHEY, SVGAGI. The CDR3: CASSYPDRGHQPQHF. CDR3 in DNA: TGTGCCAGCAGTTACCCTGACAGGGGGCATCAGCCCCAGCATTTT.

The chain has TRBV19 and TRBJ1-5; unclear D gene. Trimming took off 6 bases at V and 0 bases at J, with 6 bases between the two ends. The germline V gene has CDR1 LNHDA and CDR2 SQIVND (reference sequence). This CDR3 is 13 amino acids long. The chain's CDR3 is CASRALSNQPQHF. CDR3 in DNA: TGTGCCAGTAGGGCACTTAGCAATCAGCCCCAGCATTTT.